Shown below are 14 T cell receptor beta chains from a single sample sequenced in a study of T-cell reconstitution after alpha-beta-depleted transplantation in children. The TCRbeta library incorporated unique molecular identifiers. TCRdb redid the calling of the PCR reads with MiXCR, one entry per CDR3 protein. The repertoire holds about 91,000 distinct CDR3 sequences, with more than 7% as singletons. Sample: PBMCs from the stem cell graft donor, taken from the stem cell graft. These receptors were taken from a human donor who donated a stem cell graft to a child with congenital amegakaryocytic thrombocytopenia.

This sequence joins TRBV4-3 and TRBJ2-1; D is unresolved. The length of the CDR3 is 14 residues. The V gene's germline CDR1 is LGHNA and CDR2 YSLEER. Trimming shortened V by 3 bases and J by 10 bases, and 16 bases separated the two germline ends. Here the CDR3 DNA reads TGCGCCAGCAGCCAGTGGTCTAAGTCTGGGGAGCAGTTCTTC. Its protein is CASSQWSKSGEQFF.

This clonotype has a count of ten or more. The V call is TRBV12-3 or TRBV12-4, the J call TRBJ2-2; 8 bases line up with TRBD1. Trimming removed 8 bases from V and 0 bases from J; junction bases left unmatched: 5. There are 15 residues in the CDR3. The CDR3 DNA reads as TGTGCCAGCGGCGACAGGGGCGCGAACACCGGGGAGCTGTTTTTT. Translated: CASGDRGANTGELFF.

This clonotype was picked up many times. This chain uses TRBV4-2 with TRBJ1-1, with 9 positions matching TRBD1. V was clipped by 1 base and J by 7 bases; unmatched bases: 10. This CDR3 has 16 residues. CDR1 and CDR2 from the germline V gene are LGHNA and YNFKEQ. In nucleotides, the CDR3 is TGTGCCAGCAGCCAAGGCTCTGACAGGGGGTCGGGTGAAGCTTTCTTT. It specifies CASSQGSDRGSGEAFF.

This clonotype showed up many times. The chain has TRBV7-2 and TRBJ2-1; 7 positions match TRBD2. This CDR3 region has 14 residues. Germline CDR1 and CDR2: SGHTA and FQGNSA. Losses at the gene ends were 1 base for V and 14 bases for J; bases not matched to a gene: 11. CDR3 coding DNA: TGTGCCAGCAGCTTAGGCGGGGGAACTGCTCTAGAGTTCTTC. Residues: CASSLGGGTALEFF.

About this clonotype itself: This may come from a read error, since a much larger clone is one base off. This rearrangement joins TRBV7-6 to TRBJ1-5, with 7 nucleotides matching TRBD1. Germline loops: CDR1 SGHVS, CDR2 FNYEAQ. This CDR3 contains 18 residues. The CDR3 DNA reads TGTGCCAGCAGCTTAGGGAGAGGGGGCCCCTATAGCAAACAGCCCCAGCATTTT. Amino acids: CASSLGRGGPYSKQPQHF.

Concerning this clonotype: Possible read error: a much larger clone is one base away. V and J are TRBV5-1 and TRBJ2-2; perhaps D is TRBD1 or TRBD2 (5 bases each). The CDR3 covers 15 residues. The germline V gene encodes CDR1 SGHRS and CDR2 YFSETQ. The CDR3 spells CASSPGLSNTGELIF. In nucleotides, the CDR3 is TGCGCCAGCAGCCCGGGGCTTTCGAACACCGGGGAGCTGATTTTT.

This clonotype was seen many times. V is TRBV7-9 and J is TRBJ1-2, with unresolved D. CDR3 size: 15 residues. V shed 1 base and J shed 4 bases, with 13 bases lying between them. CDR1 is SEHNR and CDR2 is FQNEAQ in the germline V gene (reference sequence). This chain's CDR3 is CASSLGLTPAYGYTF. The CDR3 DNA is TGTGCCAGCAGCTTAGGATTAACCCCGGCCTATGGCTACACCTTC.

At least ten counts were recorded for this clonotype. CDR3 nucleotide sequence: TGCAGTGCTAGGGGGTTTCTGAACACTGAAGCTTTCTTT. Residues: CSARGFLNTEAFF. The V and J genes are TRBV20-1 and TRBJ1-1; D is unresolved. CDR3 length equals 13 residues. CDR1 is DFQATT and CDR2 is SNEGSKA in the germline V gene (reference sequence). The ends were cut back, 3 bases at V and 0 bases at J, with 8 bases in the middle.

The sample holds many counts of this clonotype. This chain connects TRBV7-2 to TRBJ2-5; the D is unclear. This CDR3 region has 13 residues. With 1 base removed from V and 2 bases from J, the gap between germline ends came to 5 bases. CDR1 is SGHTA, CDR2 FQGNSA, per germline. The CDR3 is CASSLGVQETQYF. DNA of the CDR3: TGTGCCAGCAGCTTAGGGGTGCAAGAGACCCAGTACTTC. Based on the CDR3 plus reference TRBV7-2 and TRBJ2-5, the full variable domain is GAGVSQSPSNKVTEKGKDVELRCDPISGHTALYWYRQSLGQGLEFLIYFQGNSAPDKSGLPSDRFSAERTGGSVSTLTIQRTQQEDSAVYLCASSLGVQETQYFGPGTRLLVL.

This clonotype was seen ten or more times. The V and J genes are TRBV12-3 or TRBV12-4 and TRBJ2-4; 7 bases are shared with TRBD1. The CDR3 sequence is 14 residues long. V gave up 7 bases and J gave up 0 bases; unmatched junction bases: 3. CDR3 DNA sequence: TGTGCCAGCACCACAGGGGTAGCCAAAAACATTCAGTACTTC. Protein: CASTTGVAKNIQYF.

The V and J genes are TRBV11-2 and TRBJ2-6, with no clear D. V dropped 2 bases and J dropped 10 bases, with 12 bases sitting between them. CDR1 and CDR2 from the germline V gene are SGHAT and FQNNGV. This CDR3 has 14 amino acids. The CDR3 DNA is TGTGCCAGCAGCTTACTGCACCAACCAAACGTCCTGACTTTC. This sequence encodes CASSLLHQPNVLTF.

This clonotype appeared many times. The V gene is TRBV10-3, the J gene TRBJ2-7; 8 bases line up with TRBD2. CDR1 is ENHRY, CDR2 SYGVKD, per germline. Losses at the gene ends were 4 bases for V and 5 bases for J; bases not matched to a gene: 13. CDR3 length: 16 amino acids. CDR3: CAISGDSGVSLDEQYF. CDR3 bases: TGTGCCATCAGTGGGGATAGCGGGGTGTCTTTGGACGAGCAGTACTTC.

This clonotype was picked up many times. In DNA form, the CDR3 reads TGTGCCAGCAGCCGAATGGGCGGGGGTTCCTACAATGAGCAGTTCTTC. Protein sequence: CASSRMGGGSYNEQFF. The chain employs TRBV7-9 and TRBJ2-1; 7 bases match TRBD2. The V segment lost 5 bases and the J segment 1 base; nucleotides outside the gene matches: 8. The germline gives CDR1 SEHNR, CDR2 FQNEAQ (reference sequence). This CDR3 contains 16 residues.

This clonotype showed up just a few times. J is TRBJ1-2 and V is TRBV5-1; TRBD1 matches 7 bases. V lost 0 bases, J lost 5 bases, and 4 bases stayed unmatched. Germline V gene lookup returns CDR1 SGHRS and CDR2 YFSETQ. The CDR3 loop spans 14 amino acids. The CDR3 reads CASSLGQGEYGYTF. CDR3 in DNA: TGCGCCAGCAGCTTGGGACAGGGCGAATATGGCTACACCTTC.